This passage covers 11 T cell receptor beta chains from one sample sequenced in a study of cytomegalovirus exposure and HLA in healthy donors. Data came from immunoSEQ multiplex PCR; TCRdb stores just in-frame clones and leaves some out. The repertoire consists of approximately 65,000 clones, with approximately 96% occurring once and the leading ten covering 4.5%. Sequences were obtained from PBMCs. The origin of the receptors is a woman aged 18-29 years in good health and CMV-seropositive.

The chain links TRBV6-5 to TRBJ2-7; D might be TRBD2 (5 bases). Trimming removed 6 bases from V and 3 bases from J, with 18 bases in between. The CDR3 runs 15 residues. CDR1 MNHEY and CDR2 SVGAGI come from the germline V gene. The CDR3 nucleotides are TGTGCCAGCAGGCCCGAACTAGGATATGACTACGAGCAGTACTTC. This codes for CASRPELGYDYEQYF.

The chain is built from TRBV27 and TRBJ2-5, with 10 bases matching TRBD1. This CDR3 is built from 15 residues. CDR1 MNHEY and CDR2 SMNVEV come from the germline V gene (reference sequence). Trimming removed 5 bases from V and 5 bases from J; junction bases left unmatched: 8. CDR3 sequence reads: CASSDRDRGHETQYF. The DNA of the CDR3 is TGTGCCAGCAGTGACCGGGACAGGGGACACGAGACCCAGTACTTC.

The V call is TRBV5-1, the J call TRBJ2-7; the D gene is possibly TRBD1 (5 bases). The germline V gene has CDR1 SGHRS and CDR2 YFSETQ. With 4 bases removed from V and 3 bases from J, the gap between germline ends came to 8 bases. The CDR3 is 12 amino acids. CDR3 DNA sequence: TGCGCCAGCAGCGGCACAGGCTACGAGCAGTACTTC. Encoded protein: CASSGTGYEQYF.

This chain joins TRBV4-1 and TRBJ2-1; a possible D gene is TRBD1 (5 bases). CDR1 MGHRA and CDR2 YSYEKL come from the germline V gene. The CDR3 has 15 residues. V was pared by 0 bases and J by 1 base, with 7 bases between. The CDR3 loop is CASSQDRVSYNEQFF. The CDR3 DNA reads as TGCGCCAGCAGCCAAGACAGGGTATCCTACAATGAGCAGTTCTTC.

This chain uses TRBV30 with TRBJ2-2; D gene ambiguous. This CDR3 is 14 amino acids long. V shed 0 bases and J shed 4 bases, with 9 bases lying between them. From germline, CDR1 is GTSNPN and CDR2 SVGIG (reference sequence). The CDR3 region has the DNA TGTGCCTGGAGTGTACTGACACCCACCGGGGAGCTGTTTTTT. It specifies CAWSVLTPTGELFF.

The chain joins TRBV7-9 to TRBJ2-1, with TRBD1 matching over 9 bases. Trimming cost V 5 bases and J 5 bases; bases outside gene matches: 13. Germline V gene lookup returns CDR1 SEHNR and CDR2 FQNEAQ (reference sequence). The CDR3 is 17 residues long. CDR3 region: CASSLTRQGQGHNEQFF. CDR3 in DNA: TGTGCCAGCAGCCTAACCCGGCAGGGACAGGGTCACAATGAGCAGTTCTTC.

The V call is TRBV11-3, the J call TRBJ2-5, with 7 positions matching TRBD2. V shed 2 bases and J 2 bases; nucleotides not matched to a gene: 5. In germline, CDR1 is SGHNT, CDR2 YENEEA. This CDR3 has 15 amino acids. For the CDR3, the DNA is TGTGCCAGCAGCTTATTTCGGGGGGTACAAGAGACCCAGTACTTC. The encoded protein is CASSLFRGVQETQYF.

The chain links TRBV19 to TRBJ1-5; weak D call: TRBD1 (6 bases). The CDR3 runs to 15 residues. Germline lookup yields CDR1 LNHDA and CDR2 SQIVND (reference sequence). Trimming cost V 2 bases and J 3 bases, with 11 bases left between them. The CDR3 bases are TGTGCCAGTAGTATAAGTTGGACAGCCAATCAGCCCCAGCATTTT. Translated: CASSISWTANQPQHF.

This clone has just one count. The rearrangement uses TRBV19 and TRBJ2-1; TRBD2 matches 12 bases. The germline V gene has CDR1 LNHDA and CDR2 SQIVND (reference sequence). The CDR3 contains 16 residues. The trim removed 1 base at V and 4 bases at J, leaving 2 bases unmatched. CDR3 sequence: CASSIASGRVYNEQFF. In nucleotides, the CDR3 is TGTGCCAGTAGTATAGCTAGCGGGAGGGTTTACAATGAGCAGTTCTTC.

This CDR3 reads CASRPLGGYEQYF. The CDR3 nucleotides are TGTGCCAGCAGGCCTCTGGGAGGATACGAGCAGTACTTC. The chain recombines TRBV6-5 with TRBJ2-7; D perhaps matches TRBD2 (6 bases). Per germline, CDR1 MNHEY and CDR2 SVGAGI. The CDR3 is 13 amino acids. The germline V and J ends were trimmed by 6 bases and 4 bases, with 13 bases remaining between them.

The CDR3 region is CSAGDRREYEQYF. CDR3 coding DNA: TGCAGCGCAGGGGACAGAAGGGAATACGAGCAGTACTTC. This chain joins TRBV29-1 and TRBJ2-7; TRBD1 aligns across 7 bases. V shed 7 bases, J shed 4 bases, and the junction held 10 bases outside the gene matches. The CDR3 sequence is 13 residues long. Germline V gene data show CDR1 as SQVTM and CDR2 as ANQGSEA.